This TCR beta chain stems from a study of graft-versus-host responses after intestinal transplantation. Profiling relied on immunoSEQ multiplex PCR, and the TCRdb table lists in-frame clones only, not all of them. This table holds over 100,000 clones, roughly 93% found once. To note about this clone: Its antigen is as yet unknown.

Trimming pared 4 bases from V and 4 bases from J, leaving 11 bases between. Germline CDR1 MNHEY, CDR2 SVGAGI. The CDR3 length is 14 residues. Study outcomes and limitations: Investigators detected GvH clones in recipient marrow, with some emerging earlier in ileum or blood.

The sequence was obtained from a human donor who received an intestinal transplant. The chain links TRBV6-5 to TRBJ1-5, with D unclear. The specimen comprised unstimulated CD4+ T cells sorted from spleen or lymph node cells, sampled before intestinal transplant. The CDR3 DNA reads TGTGCCAGCAGTTCAACGACGGTTAATCAGCCCCAGCATTTT. Its protein product is CASSSTTVNQPQHF.